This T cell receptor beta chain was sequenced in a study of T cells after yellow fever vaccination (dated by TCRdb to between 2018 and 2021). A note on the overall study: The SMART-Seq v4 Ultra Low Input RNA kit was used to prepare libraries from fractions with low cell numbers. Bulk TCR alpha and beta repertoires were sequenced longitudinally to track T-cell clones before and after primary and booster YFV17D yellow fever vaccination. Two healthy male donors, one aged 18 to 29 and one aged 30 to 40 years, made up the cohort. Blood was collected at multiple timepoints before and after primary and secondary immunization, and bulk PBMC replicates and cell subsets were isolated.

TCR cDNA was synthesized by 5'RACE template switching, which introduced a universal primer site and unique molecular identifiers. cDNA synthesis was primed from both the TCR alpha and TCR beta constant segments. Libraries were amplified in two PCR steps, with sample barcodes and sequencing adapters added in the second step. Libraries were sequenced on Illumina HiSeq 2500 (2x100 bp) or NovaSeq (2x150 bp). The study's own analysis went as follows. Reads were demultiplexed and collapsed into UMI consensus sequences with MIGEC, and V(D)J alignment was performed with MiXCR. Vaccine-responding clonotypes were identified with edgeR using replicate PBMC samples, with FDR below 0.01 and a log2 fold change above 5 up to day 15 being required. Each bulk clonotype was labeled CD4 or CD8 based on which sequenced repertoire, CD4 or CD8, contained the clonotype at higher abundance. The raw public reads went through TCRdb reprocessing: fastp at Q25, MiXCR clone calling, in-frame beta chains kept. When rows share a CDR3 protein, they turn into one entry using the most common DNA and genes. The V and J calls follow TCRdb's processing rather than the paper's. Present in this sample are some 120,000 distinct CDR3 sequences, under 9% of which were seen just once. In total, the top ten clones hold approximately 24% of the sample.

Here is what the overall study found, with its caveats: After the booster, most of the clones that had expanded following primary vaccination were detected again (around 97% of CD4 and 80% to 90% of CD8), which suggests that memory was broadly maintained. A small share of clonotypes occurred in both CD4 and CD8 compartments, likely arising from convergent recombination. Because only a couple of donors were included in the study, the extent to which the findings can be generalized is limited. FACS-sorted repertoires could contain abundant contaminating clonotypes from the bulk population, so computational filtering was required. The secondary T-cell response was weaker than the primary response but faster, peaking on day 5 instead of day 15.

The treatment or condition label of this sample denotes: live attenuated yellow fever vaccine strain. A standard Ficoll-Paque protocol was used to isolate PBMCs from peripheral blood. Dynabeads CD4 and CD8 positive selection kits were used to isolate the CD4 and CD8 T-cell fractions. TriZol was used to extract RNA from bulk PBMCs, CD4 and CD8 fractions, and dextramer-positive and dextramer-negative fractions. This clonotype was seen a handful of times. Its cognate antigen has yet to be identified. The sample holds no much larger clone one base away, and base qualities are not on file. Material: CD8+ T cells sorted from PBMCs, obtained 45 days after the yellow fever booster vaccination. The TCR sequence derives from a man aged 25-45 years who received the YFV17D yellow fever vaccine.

The CDR3 is CASSLSGEAFF. The DNA sequence reads TGTGCCAGCAGCTTAAGCGGTGAAGCTTTCTTT. The V gene is TRBV7-2 and the J gene is TRBJ1-1; too little of a D gene remains to name it. There are 11 amino acids in the CDR3, from cysteine to phenylalanine inclusive. The kept DNA is CDR3 alone, 33 bases in frame from the first base. The junction shows trimming of 2 bases on V and 7 bases on J, plus 5 bases between the germline ends. CDR1 and CDR2 were assigned from the germline V gene as SGHTA and FQGNSA. When the CDR3 is completed using the reference TRBV7-2 and TRBJ1-1 genes on either side, the full variable domain is GAGVSQSPSNKVTEKGKDVELRCDPISGHTALYWYRQSLGQGLEFLIYFQGNSAPDKSGLPSDRFSAERTGGSVSTLTIQRTQQEDSAVYLCASSLSGEAFFGQGTRLTVV.